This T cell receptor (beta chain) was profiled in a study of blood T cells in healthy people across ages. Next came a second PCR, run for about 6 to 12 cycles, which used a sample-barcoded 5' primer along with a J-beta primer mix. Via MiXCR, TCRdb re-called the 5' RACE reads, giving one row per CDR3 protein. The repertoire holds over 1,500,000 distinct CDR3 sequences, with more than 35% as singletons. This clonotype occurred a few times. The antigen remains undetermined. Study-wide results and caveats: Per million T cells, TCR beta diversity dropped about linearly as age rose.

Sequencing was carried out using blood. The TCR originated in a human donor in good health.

The CDR3, as DNA: TGCGCCAGCAGCCCCCTAGTATCGGACGAGCAGTACTTC. Its translation: CASSPLVSDEQYF. The rearrangement links TRBV5-1 to TRBJ2-7, with no clear D. Germline V lookup: CDR1 SGHRS, CDR2 YFSETQ. The ends were cut back, 4 bases at V and 5 bases at J, with 13 bases in the middle. The CDR3 sequence is 13 residues long.